The clone carrying this TCR beta chain was counted a few times. No antigen is known for it. The data were obtained in a study of beta chain features in type 1 diabetes. Findings and limits, study-wide: Patients with Type 1 diabetes showed moderately but significantly shorter TCRB CDR3s in all four CD4+ subsets. It was among patients, rather than healthy donors, that naive, central memory and Treg TCRB repertoires appeared more similar.

The length of the CDR3 is 15 residues. Trimming took 5 bases from V and 4 from J; bases not matched to a gene: 6. Germline loops: CDR1 KGHSH, CDR2 LQKENI. Of the isolated RNA, all was reverse transcribed, and so the sequenced material was expressed TCRB transcripts. Generated by immunoSEQ multiplex PCR, the TCRdb table keeps only in-frame clones and is missing some. The table has around 150,000 clones, around 9% seen once; the top ten hold under 0.75%. CD4+ cells of the naive, central memory, regulatory and stem cell-like memory types were sorted via CD45RO/CCR7/CD25/CD127/CD95/CD27. The chain joins TRBV18 to TRBJ2-1, with 9 positions matching TRBD2. The receptor was isolated from a woman aged 25 to 39 with type 1 diabetes. Source material: central memory CD4+ T cells from blood. CDR3 DNA sequence: TGTGCCAGCTCAAAGGGACTAGCCGAGTACAATGAGCAGTTCTTC. Translating it yields CASSKGLAEYNEQFF.